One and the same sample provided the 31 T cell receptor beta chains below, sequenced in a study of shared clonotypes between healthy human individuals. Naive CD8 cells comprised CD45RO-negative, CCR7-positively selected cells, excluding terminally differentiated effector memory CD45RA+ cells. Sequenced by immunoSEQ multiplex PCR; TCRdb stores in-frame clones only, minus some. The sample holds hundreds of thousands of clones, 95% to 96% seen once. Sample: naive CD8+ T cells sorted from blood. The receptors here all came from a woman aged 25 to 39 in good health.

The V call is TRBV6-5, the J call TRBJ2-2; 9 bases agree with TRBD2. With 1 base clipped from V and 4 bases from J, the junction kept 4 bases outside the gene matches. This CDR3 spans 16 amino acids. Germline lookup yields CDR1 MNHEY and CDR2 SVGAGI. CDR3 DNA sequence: TGTGCCAGCAGTTACTTCTGGCGGGAGGGCACCGGGGAGCTGTTTTTT. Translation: CASSYFWREGTGELFF.

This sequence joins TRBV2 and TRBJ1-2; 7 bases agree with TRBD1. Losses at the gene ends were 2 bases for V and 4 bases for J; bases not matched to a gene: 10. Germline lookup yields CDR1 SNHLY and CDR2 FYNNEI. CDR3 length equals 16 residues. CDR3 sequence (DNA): TGTGCCAGCAGTGAACGGGACAAACAGGGGTTCTATGGCTACACCTTC. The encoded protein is CASSERDKQGFYGYTF. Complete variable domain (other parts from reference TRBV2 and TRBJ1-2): EPEVTQTPSHQVTQMGQEVILRCVPISNHLYFYWYRQILGQKVEFLVSFYNNEISEKSEIFDDQFSVERPDGSNFTLKIRSTKLEDSAMYFCASSERDKQGFYGYTFGSGTRLTVV.

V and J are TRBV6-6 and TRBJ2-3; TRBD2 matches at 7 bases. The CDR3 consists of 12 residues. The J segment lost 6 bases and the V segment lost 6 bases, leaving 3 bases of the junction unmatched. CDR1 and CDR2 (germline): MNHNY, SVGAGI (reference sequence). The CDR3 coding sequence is TGTGCCAGCAGCCTTAGCGGGGATACGCAGTATTTT. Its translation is CASSLSGDTQYF.

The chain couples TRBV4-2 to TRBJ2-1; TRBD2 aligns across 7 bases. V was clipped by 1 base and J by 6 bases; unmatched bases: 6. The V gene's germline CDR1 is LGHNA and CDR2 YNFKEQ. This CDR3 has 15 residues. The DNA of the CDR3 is TGTGCCAGCAGCCAAGGGACTAGGGGTAGCAATGAGCAGTTCTTC. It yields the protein CASSQGTRGSNEQFF.

The CDR3 coding sequence is TGTGCCAGCAGTTTAAGGGGAGCCGATGAGACCCAGTACTTC. Translated: CASSLRGADETQYF. The rearrangement links TRBV27 to TRBJ2-5; D possibly matches TRBD1 or TRBD2 (5 bases each). The V and J ends lost 2 bases and 5 bases respectively, with 12 bases between them. Per germline, CDR1 MNHEY and CDR2 SMNVEV (reference sequence). This CDR3 is 14 amino acids long.

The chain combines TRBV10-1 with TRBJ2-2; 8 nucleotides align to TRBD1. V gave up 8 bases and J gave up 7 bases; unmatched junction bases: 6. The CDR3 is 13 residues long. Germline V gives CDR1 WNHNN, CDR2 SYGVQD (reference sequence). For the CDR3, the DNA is TGCGCCAGCGGACAGGGTCTTAGCGGGGAGCTGTTTTTT. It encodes CASGQGLSGELFF.

The CDR3 here is CASSLVGGKGVPNTEAFF. The CDR3 bases are TGTGCCAGCAGCTTAGTGGGGGGGAAAGGGGTCCCGAACACTGAAGCTTTCTTT. V is TRBV11-2 and J is TRBJ1-1; D possibly corresponds to TRBD1 (5 bases). Germline values: CDR1 SGHAT, CDR2 FQNNGV. The CDR3 is 18 amino acids. V lost 1 base and J 1 base, leaving 19 bases between the germline ends.

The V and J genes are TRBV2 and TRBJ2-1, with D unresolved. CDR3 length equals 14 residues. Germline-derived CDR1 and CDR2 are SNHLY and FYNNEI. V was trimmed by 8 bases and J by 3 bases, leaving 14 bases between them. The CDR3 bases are TGTGCCAGCTTCTACAGTGATTACTACAATGAGCAGTTCTTC. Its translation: CASFYSDYYNEQFF. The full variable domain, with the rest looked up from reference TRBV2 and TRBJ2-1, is EPEVTQTPSHQVTQMGQEVILRCVPISNHLYFYWYRQILGQKVEFLVSFYNNEISEKSEIFDDQFSVERPDGSNFTLKIRSTKLEDSAMYFCASFYSDYYNEQFFGPGTRLTVL.

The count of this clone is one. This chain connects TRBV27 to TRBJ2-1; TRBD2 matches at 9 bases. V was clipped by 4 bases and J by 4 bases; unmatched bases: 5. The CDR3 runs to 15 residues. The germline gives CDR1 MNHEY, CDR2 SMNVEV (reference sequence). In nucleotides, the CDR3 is TGTGCCAGCAGTTCCGGACTAGCGAGATACAATGAGCAGTTCTTC. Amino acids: CASSSGLARYNEQFF.

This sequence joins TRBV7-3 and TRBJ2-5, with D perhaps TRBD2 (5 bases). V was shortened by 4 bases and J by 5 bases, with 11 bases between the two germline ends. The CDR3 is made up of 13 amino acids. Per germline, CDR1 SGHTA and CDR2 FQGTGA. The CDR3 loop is CASSSGLQETQYF. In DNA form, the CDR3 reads TGTGCCAGCAGCTCGGGGTTGCAGGAGACCCAGTACTTC. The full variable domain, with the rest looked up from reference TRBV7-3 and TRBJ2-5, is GAGVSQTPSNKVTEKGKYVELRCDPISGHTALYWYRQSLGQGPEFLIYFQGTGAADDSGLPNDRFFAVRPEGSVSTLKIQRTERGDSAVYLCASSSGLQETQYFGPGTRLLVL.

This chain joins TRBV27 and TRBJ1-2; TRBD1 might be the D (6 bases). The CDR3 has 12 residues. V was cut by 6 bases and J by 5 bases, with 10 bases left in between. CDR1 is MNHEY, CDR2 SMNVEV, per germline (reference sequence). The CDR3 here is CASREQGYGYTF. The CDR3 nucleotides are TGTGCCAGCAGAGAACAGGGTTATGGCTACACCTTC.

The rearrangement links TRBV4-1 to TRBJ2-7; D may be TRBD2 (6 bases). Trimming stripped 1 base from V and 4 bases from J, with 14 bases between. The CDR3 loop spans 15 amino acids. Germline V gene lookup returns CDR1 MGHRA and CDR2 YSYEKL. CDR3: CASSQVASGRYEQYF. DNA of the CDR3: TGCGCCAGCAGCCAAGTGGCCAGCGGGCGTTACGAGCAGTACTTC.

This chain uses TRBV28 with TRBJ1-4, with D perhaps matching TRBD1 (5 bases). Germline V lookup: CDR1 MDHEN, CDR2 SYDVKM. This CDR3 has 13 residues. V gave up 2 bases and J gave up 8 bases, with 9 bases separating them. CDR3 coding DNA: TGTGCCAGCAGTTTAACGACAGCCGAAAAACTGTTTTTT. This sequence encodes CASSLTTAEKLFF.

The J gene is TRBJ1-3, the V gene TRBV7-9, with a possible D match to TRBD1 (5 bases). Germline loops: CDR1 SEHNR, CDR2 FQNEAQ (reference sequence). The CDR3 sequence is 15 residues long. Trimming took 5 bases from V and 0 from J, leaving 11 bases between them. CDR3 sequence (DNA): TGTGCCAGCAGCGGGGACGGCCGCTCTGGAAACACCATATATTTT. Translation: CASSGDGRSGNTIYF.

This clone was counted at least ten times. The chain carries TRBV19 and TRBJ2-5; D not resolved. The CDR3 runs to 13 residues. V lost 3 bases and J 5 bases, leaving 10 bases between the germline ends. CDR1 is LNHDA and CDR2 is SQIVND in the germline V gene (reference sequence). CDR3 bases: TGTGCCAGTAGTATCTGGGGTAAGGAGACCCAGTACTTC. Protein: CASSIWGKETQYF.

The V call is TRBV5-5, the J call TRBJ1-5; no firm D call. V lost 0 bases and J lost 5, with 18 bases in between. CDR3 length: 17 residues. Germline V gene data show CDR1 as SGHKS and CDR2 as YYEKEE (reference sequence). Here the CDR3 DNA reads TGTGCCAGCAGCTTGGGATGGAGACGGTTTGTAGATCAGCCCCAGCATTTT. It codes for CASSLGWRRFVDQPQHF.

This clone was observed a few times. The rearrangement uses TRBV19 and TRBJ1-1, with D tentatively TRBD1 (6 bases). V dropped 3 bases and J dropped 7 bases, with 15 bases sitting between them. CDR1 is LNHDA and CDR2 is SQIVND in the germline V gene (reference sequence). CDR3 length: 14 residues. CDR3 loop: CASSMGASDLEAFF. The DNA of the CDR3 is TGTGCCAGTAGTATGGGGGCCTCCGACCTTGAAGCTTTCTTT.

This CDR3 reads CASSEWGTGNTIYF. DNA of the CDR3: TGTGCCAGCAGTGAATGGGGAACTGGAAACACCATATATTTT. The chain couples TRBV6-1 to TRBJ1-3; D uncertain. Germline CDR1 MNHNS, CDR2 SASEGT. Deletions cut 2 bases from V and 2 bases from J, with 7 bases between. The CDR3 consists of 14 residues.

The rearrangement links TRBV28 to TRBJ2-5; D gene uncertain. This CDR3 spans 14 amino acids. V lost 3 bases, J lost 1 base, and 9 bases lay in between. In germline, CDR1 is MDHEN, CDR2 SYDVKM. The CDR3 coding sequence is TGTGCCAGCAGTTTGGGATTTCGCCAAGAGACCCAGTACTTC. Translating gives CASSLGFRQETQYF.

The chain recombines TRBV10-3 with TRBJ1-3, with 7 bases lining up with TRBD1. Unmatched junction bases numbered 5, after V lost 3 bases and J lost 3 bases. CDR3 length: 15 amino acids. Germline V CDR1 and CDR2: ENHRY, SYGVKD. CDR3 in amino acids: CAISDKTGHGNTIYF. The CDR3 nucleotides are TGTGCCATCAGTGATAAGACAGGGCATGGAAACACCATATATTTT.

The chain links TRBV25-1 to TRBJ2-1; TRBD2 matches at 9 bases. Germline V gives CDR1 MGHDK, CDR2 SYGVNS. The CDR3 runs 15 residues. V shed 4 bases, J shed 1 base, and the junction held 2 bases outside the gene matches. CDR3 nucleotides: TGTGCCAGCAGTGTTCTAGCGGGATCCTACAATGAGCAGTTCTTC. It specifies CASSVLAGSYNEQFF.

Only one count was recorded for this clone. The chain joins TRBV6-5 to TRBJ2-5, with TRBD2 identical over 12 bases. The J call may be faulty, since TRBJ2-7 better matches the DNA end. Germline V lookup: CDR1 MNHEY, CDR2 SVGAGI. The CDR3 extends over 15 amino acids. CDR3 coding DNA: TGTGCCAGCAGCCTCGGGACTAGCGGGTTCTACGAGCAGTACTTC. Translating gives CASSLGTSGFYEQYF.

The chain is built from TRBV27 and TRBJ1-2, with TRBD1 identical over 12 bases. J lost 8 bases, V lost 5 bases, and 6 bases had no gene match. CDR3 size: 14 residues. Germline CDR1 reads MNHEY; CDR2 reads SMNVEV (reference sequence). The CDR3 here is CASSPGTGGWGYTF. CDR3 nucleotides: TGTGCCAGCAGTCCGGGGACAGGGGGCTGGGGCTACACCTTC.

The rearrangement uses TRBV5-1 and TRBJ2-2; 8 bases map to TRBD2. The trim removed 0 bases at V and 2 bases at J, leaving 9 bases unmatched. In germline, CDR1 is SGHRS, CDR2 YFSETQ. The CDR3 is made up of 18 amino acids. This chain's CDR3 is CASSLVGLAGFNTGELFF. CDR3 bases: TGCGCCAGCAGCTTGGTTGGGCTAGCGGGCTTTAACACCGGGGAGCTGTTTTTT.

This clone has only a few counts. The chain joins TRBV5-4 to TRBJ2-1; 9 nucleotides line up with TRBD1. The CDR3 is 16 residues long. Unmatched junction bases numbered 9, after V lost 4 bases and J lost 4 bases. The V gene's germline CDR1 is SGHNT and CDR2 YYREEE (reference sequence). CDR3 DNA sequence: TGTGCCAGCAGCGGTCCGGTACAGGGGGCATACAATGAGCAGTTCTTC. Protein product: CASSGPVQGAYNEQFF.

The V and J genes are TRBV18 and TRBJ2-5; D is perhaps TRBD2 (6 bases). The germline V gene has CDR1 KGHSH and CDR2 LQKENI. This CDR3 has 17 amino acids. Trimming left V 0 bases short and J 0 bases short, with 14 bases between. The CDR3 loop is CASSPPGSGTYQETQYF. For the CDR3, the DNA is TGTGCCAGCTCACCACCGGGATCCGGGACTTACCAAGAGACCCAGTACTTC.

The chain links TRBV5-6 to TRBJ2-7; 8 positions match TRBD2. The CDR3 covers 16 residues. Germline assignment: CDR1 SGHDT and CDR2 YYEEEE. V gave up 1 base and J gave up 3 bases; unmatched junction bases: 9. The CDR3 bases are TGTGCCAGCAGCTTGCGCTCGGGGCTAGCGGGCTACGAGCAGTACTTC. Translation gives CASSLRSGLAGYEQYF.

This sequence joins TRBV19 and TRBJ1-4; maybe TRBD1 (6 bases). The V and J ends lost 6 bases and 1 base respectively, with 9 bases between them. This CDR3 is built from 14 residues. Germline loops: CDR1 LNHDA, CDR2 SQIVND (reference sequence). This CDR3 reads CASRQQGTNEKLFF. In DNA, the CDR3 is TGTGCCAGTAGGCAACAGGGAACTAATGAAAAACTGTTTTTT. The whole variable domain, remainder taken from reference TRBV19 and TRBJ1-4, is DGGITQSPKYLFRKEGQNVTLSCEQNLNHDAMYWYRQDPGQGLRLIYYSQIVNDFQKGDIAEGYSVSREKKESFPLTVTSAQKNPTAFYLCASRQQGTNEKLFFGSGTQLSVL.

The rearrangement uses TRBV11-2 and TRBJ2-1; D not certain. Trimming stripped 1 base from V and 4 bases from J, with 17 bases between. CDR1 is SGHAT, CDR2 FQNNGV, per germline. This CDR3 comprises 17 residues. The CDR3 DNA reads TGTGCCAGCAGCTTAGGGGTAATGGTCTTACCTTACAATGAGCAGTTCTTC. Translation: CASSLGVMVLPYNEQFF.

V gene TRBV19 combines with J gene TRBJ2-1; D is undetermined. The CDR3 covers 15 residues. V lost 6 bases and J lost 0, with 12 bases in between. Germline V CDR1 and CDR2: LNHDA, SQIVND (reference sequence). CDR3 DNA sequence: TGTGCCAGTAGATCCCCAGGTTCCTCCTACAATGAGCAGTTCTTC. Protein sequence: CASRSPGSSYNEQFF.

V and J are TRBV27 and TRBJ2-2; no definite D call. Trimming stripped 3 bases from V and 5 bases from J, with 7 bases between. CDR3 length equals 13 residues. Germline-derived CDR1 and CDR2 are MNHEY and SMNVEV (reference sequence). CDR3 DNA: TGTGCCAGCAGTTTGATGGGAACCGGGGAGCTGTTTTTT. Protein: CASSLMGTGELFF.